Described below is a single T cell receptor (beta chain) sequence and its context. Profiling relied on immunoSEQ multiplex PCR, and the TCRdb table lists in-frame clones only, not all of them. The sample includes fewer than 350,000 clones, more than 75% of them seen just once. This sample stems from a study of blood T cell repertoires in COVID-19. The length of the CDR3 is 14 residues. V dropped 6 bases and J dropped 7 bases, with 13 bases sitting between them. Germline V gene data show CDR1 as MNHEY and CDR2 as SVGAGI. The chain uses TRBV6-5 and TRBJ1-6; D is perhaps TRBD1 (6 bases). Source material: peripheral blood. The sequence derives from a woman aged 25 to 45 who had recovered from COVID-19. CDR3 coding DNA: TGTGCCAGCAGGCAGGGACAAACGAATTCACCCCTCCACTTT. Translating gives CASRQGQTNSPLHF.